The text below deals with one T cell receptor beta chain. The sample is drawn from a study of blood T cell repertoires in COVID-19. Study summary: Acute and convalescent COVID-19 samples came from the United States, Italy and Spain.

V lost 0 bases to trimming and J lost 1 base, with 10 bases between them. Germline V lookup: CDR1 LGHNA, CDR2 YSLEER. The CDR3 runs to 16 residues. Sequencing was performed with immunoSEQ multiplex PCR; in TCRdb, only in-frame clones are kept and a portion is missing. This sample carries under 300,000 clones, about 85% of them seen once, and the ten largest clones take about 6.2%. In terms of age and location, participants ranged from roughly 18 to 95 years and lived in approximately 24 US areas. Participants had their cohort set by participant-reported clinical history. The TCR sequence derives from a woman aged 45-60 years who had been exposed to COVID-19. The rearrangement uses TRBV4-3 and TRBJ1-3, with D perhaps matching TRBD1 (5 bases). Sequencing was carried out using PBMCs or T cells enriched from blood (not recorded which). In DNA form, the CDR3 reads TGCGCCAGCAGCCAAGAACCCAGGGCTTCTGGAAACACCATATATTTT. Its translation: CASSQEPRASGNTIYF.